The table lists the clone carrying this T cell receptor beta chain with many counts. What it binds is not known. This entry belongs to a study of T cells after yellow fever vaccination. Overall study context: Preparation of fractions with low cell numbers was performed using SMART-Seq v4 Ultra Low Input.

Broader study findings: Although the secondary response was weaker, it peaked faster, at day 5 versus 15. Booster sampling recovered most clones from primary vaccination (nearly 98% CD4, around 90% CD8).

A 5'RACE template-switching step, the method used to make TCR cDNA, added a universal primer site and UMIs. TCRdb reprocessed the 5' RACE reads via MiXCR and lists one record per CDR3 protein. The sample consists of approximately 250,000 distinct CDR3 sequences, roughly 4% of them appearing once. This specimen consisted of PBMCs, obtained 15 days after the yellow fever booster vaccination. This sequence originates from a man younger than 35 who received the YFV17D yellow fever vaccine.

As DNA, the CDR3 is TGTGCCAGCAGCCCCGAGTGGGGCAATGAAAAACTGTTTTTT. Encoded protein: CASSPEWGNEKLFF. The chain uses TRBV5-5 and TRBJ1-4; TRBD1 might be the D (5 bases). The CDR3 totals 14 residues. From germline, CDR1 is SGHKS and CDR2 YYEKEE (reference sequence). The ends were cut back, 4 bases at V and 5 bases at J, with 12 bases in the middle.